This T cell receptor (beta chain) is drawn from a study of technical replicates of blood from a handful of donors (TCRdb year 2017). About this clone: Its antigen is not yet known. Per-base quality was not reported, and no clone a single base away is much larger than it.

The germline V gene (reference sequence) sets CDR1 to MNHEY and CDR2 to SMNVEV. The CDR3 spans 14 residues, from the cysteine through the phenylalanine. The DNA shown is the 42-base CDR3, in frame from base 1. Relative to germline, V is 5 bases shorter and J is 0 bases shorter, with 8 bases between their ends. The method behind the library was the immunoSEQ multiplex PCR assay. TCRdb mirrors the immuneACCESS table, restricted to in-frame sequences. Some clones are absent from its copies; in checked studies, under half trace to an unresolved V gene, and the reason for the others is unknown. This sample gives almost 90,000 clones in total; around 93% of them show up just once. The top ten hold roughly 0.35% of the sample.

The rearrangement joined TRBV27 to TRBJ1-5; the D segment cannot be called with confidence. The sequenced sample consisted of T cells isolated from PBMCs. The sequence was obtained from a human donor in good health. The encoded CDR3 is CASSGSYSNQPQHF. Here is the DNA: TGTGCCAGCAGTGGGAGTTATAGCAATCAGCCCCAGCATTTT.